Listed below are T cell receptor beta chains from one sample, sequenced in a study of blood T cell repertoires in COVID-19. The table came from immunoSEQ multiplex PCR; TCRdb's copy has only in-frame clones and leaves some out. The sample holds 390,000 or so clones, about 90% seen once. Source material: peripheral blood. All receptors derive from a man aged 18 to 29 with active or convalescent COVID-19. Each CDR3 is given with its conserved first and last residue. A D gene is named only where the DNA matches it firmly. Not every row has a clone size; where given, it reads once, few, many or a size class.

D,size,V,J,DNA,CDR3
.,.,TRBV21-1,TRBJ2-1,TGTGCCAGCAGCATAACACTAGCGGGGGTCCACAATGAGCAGTTCTTC,CASSITLAGVHNEQFF
TRBD1,.,TRBV11-1,TRBJ2-1,TGTGCCAGCAGCTTCGTCGGACAGGCTGATGAGCAGTTCTTC,CASSFVGQADEQFF
TRBD2,.,TRBV3-1/TRBV3-2,TRBJ2-1,TGTGCCAGCAGCCAAGATAGGGTGACTAGCCATGAGCAGTTCTTC,CASSQDRVTSHEQFF
.,.,TRBV9,TRBJ1-6,TGTGCCAGCAGCGTAGTGGAGGGGATTTCACCCCTCCACTTT,CASSVVEGISPLHF
TRBD1,few,TRBV5-1,TRBJ2-2,TGCGCCAGCAGCATGCCAGGGGGCGCGGGGACCGGGGAGCTGTTTTTT,CASSMPGGAGTGELFF
.,.,TRBV9,TRBJ1-1,TGTGCCAGCAGCGTAACGGACAGACACACTGAAGCTTTCTTT,CASSVTDRHTEAFF
TRBD2,few,TRBV19,TRBJ2-1,TGTGCCAGTAGTATAATGAGCGGGAGTGTCAATGAGCAGTTCTTC,CASSIMSGSVNEQFF
TRBD1,.,TRBV27,TRBJ2-7,TGTGCCAGCAGTTTAAGAGGGGGCTCCGGCTACGAGCAGTACTTC,CASSLRGGSGYEQYF
TRBD1,.,TRBV6-2/TRBV6-3,TRBJ2-7,TGTGCCAGCAGTGTACAGGGGATTGCCTACGAGCAGTACTTC,CASSVQGIAYEQYF
.,.,TRBV19,TRBJ1-1,TGTGCCAGTAGTATAGGAGGGGGGGCGTTTTTCACTGAAGCTTTCTTT,CASSIGGGAFFTEAFF
.,.,TRBV6-5,TRBJ2-7,TGTGCCAGCAGTTTAAGCAACGAGCAGTACTTC,CASSLSNEQYF
.,.,TRBV3-1/TRBV3-2,TRBJ1-4,TGTGCCAGCAGCCAAGATCGCTGGCGGAGCGAAAAACTGTTTTTT,CASSQDRWRSEKLFF
TRBD2,.,TRBV7-9,TRBJ2-4,TGTGCCAGCACCAAAACCGGGACTAGCGGGGGCGACATTCAGTACTTC,CASTKTGTSGGDIQYF
TRBD1,.,TRBV5-6,TRBJ1-4,TGTGCCAGCAGCGTCAGGGGGCGGGATGAAAAACTGTTTTTT,CASSVRGRDEKLFF
TRBD1,.,TRBV5-1,TRBJ2-3,TGCGCCAGCAGCCTGGGAACAGGGGGCACAGATACGCAGTATTTT,CASSLGTGGTDTQYF
.,.,TRBV29-1,TRBJ1-3,TGCAGCGCAGTTCAACTCTCTGGAAACACCATATATTTT,CSAVQLSGNTIYF
TRBD1,.,TRBV28,TRBJ1-6,TGTGCCAGCAGATTTGCCCCCGGGGACAGCCGTAATTCACCCCTCCACTTT,CASRFAPGDSRNSPLHF
TRBD1,few,TRBV28,TRBJ2-7,TGTGCCAGCAGAGCCGGACAGGGGGCGGTTGAGCAGTACTTC,CASRAGQGAVEQYF
TRBD1,.,TRBV3-1/TRBV3-2,TRBJ1-4,TGTGCCAGCAGTCCGAGACAGGGGGCAACTAATGAAAAACTGTTTTTT,CASSPRQGATNEKLFF
.,.,TRBV4-2,TRBJ1-6,TGTGCCAGCAGCCAAGATTACAGTGCACTAGGAACCTATAATTCACCCCTCCACTTT,CASSQDYSALGTYNSPLHF
TRBD2,.,TRBV11-2,TRBJ2-7,TGTGCCACACGGACTAGCGGCACCTACGAGCAGTACTTC,CATRTSGTYEQYF
TRBD2,once,TRBV9,TRBJ2-1,TGTGCCAGCAGCGCCGGACTAGCGGGAGGCTCCTACAATGAGCAGTTCTTC,CASSAGLAGGSYNEQFF
.,.,TRBV27,TRBJ1-5,TGTGCCAGCAGTTCGGTAGGACATTCCAATCAGCCCCAGCATTTT,CASSSVGHSNQPQHF
.,.,TRBV3-1/TRBV3-2,TRBJ1-4,TGTGCCAGCAGCATCAGGGGATTACATGAAAAACTGTTTTTT,CASSIRGLHEKLFF
TRBD1,.,TRBV27,TRBJ2-5,TGTGCCAGCAGTTTAGCCGACAGGGGTGAGACCCAGTACTTC,CASSLADRGETQYF
TRBD1,once,TRBV28,TRBJ2-7,TGTGCCAGCAGTGTCAGGGGGAATCTAAGGTACGAGCAGTACTTC,CASSVRGNLRYEQYF
TRBD2,.,TRBV11-3,TRBJ2-3,TGTGCCAGCACCAAGCGGGGGATTAAGGGAGGAGATACGCAGTATTTT,CASTKRGIKGGDTQYF
.,.,TRBV2,TRBJ1-1,TGTGCCAGTACGTTAGGGACACCCGGGGAAGCTTTCTTT,CASTLGTPGEAFF
.,.,TRBV28,TRBJ1-4,TGTGCCAGCAGTTTCCCGGGACAAAATGAAAAACTGTTTTTT,CASSFPGQNEKLFF
TRBD1,.,TRBV19,TRBJ2-2,TGTGCCAGTAAATTTGTGGACAGGGGAACCGGGGAGCTGTTTTTT,CASKFVDRGTGELFF
.,.,TRBV24-1,TRBJ1-5,TGTGCCACCGGGGGGTCAGCCGTCGGGCCCCAGCATTTT,CATGGSAVGPQHF
.,.,TRBV19,TRBJ1-6,TGTGCCAGTACCGATTGGCCTAATTCACCCCTCCACTTT,CASTDWPNSPLHF
TRBD1,.,TRBV5-8,TRBJ2-5,TGTGCCAGCAGCCCGAACAGGGGAAAGACCCAGTACTTC,CASSPNRGKTQYF
TRBD1,.,TRBV4-3,TRBJ1-2,TGCGCCAGCAGCCAAGATCAGGACAGGGGGCTCTATGGCTACACCTTC,CASSQDQDRGLYGYTF
.,.,TRBV7-2,TRBJ1-1,TGTGCCAGCAGCTTCTGGGAAGGGAGGAACACTGAAGCTTTCTTT,CASSFWEGRNTEAFF